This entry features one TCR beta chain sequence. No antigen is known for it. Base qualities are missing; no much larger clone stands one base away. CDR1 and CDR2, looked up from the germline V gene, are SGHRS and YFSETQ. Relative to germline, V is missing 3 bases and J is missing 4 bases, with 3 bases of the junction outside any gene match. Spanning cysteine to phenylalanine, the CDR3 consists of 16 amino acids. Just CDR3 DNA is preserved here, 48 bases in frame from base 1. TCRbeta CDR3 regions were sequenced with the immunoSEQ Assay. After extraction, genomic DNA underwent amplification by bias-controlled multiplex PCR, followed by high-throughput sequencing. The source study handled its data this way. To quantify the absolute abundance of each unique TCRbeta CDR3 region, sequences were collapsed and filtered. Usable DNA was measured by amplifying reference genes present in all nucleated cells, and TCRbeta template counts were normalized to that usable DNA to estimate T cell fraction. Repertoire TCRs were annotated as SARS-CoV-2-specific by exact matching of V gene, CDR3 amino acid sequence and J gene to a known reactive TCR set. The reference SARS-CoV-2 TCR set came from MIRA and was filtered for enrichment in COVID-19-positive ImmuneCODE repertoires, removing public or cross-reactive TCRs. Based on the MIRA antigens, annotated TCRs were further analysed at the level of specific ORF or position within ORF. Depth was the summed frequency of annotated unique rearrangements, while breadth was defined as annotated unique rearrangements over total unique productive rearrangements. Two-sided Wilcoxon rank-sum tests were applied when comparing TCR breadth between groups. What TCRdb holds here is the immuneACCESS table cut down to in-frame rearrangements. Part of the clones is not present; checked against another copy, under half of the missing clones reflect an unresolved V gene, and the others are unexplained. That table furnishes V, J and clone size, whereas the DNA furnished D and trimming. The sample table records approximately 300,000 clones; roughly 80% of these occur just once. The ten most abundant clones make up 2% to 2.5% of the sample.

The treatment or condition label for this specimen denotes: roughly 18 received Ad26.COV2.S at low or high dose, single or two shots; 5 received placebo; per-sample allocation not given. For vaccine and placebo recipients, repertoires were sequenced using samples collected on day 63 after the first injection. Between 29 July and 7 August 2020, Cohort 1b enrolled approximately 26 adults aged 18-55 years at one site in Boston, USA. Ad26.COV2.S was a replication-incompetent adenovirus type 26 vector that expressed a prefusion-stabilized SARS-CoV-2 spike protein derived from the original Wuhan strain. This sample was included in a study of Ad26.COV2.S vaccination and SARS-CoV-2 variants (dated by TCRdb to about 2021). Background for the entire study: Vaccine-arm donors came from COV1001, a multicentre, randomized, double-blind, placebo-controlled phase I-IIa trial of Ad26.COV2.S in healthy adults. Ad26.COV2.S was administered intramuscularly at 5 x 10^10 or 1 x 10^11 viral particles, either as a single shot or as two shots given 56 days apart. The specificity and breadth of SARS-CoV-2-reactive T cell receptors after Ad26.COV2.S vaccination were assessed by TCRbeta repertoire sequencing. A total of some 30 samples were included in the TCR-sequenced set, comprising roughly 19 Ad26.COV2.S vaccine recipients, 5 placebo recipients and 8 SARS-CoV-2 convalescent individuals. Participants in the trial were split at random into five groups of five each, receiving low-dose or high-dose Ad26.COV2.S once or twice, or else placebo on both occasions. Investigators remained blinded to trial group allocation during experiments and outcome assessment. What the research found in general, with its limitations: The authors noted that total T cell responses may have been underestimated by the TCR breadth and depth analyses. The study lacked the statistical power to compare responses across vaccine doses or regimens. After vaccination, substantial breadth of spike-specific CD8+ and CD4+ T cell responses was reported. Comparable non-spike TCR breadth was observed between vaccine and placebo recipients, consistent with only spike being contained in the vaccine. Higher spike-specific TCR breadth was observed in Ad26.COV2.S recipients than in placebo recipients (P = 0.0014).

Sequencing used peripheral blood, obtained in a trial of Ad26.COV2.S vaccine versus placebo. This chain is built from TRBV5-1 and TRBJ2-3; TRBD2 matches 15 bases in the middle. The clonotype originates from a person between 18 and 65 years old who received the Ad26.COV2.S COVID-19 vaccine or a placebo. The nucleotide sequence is TGCGCCAGCAGCTGGGGACTAGCGGGGGGCGCAGATACGCAGTATTTT. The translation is CASSWGLAGGADTQYF.